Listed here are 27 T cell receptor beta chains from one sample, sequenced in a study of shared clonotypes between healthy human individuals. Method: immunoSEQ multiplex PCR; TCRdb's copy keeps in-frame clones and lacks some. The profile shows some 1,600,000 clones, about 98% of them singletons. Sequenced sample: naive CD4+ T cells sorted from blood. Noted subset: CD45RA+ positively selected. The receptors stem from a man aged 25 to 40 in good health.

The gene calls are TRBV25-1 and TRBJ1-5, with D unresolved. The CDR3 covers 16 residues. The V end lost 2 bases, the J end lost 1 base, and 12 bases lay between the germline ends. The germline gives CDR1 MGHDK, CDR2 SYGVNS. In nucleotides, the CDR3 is TGTGCCAGCAGTGAACCCCCAGAGGTCAGCAATCAGCCCCAGCATTTT. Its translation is CASSEPPEVSNQPQHF.

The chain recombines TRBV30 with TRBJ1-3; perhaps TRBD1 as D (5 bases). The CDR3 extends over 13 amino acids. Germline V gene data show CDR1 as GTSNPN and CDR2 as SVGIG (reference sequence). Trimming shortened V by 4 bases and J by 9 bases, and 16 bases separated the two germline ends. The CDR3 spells CAWTEGGAVTIYF. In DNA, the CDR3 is TGTGCCTGGACAGAAGGAGGGGCCGTCACCATATATTTT. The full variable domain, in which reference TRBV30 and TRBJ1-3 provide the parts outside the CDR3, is SQTIHQWPATLVQPVGSPLSLECTVEGTSNPNLYWYRQAAGRGLQLLFYSVGIGQISSEVPQNLSASRPQDRQFILSSKKLLLSDSGFYLCAWTEGGAVTIYFGEGSWLTVV.

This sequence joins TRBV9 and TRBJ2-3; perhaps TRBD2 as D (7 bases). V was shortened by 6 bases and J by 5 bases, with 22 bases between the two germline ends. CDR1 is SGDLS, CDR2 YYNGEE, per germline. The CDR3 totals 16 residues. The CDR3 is CASTASGAGAGDTQYF. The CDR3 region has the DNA TGTGCCAGCACCGCGTCAGGGGCGGGAGCTGGAGATACGCAGTATTTT.

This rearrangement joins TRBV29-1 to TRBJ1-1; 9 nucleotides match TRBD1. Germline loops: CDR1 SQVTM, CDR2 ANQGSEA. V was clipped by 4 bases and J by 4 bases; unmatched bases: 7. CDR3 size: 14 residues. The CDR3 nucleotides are TGCAGCGTTGGGACAGGGGTGACGAGCACTGAAGCTTTCTTT. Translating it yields CSVGTGVTSTEAFF.

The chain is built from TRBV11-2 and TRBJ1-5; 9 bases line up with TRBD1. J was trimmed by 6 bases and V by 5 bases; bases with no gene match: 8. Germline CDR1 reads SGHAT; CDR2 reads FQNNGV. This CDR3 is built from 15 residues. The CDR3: CASSQGQGSGQPQHF. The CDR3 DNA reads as TGTGCCAGCAGCCAGGGACAGGGTTCGGGTCAGCCCCAGCATTTT.

The CDR3 loop is CASSPANRVVEAFF. DNA for the CDR3: TGTGCCAGCAGCCCTGCTAACAGGGTGGTTGAAGCTTTCTTT. The chain combines TRBV7-8 with TRBJ1-1; a weak D match, TRBD1 (6 bases). The CDR3 covers 14 residues. Germline CDR1 reads SGHVS; CDR2 reads FQNEAQ. The germline V and J ends were trimmed by 5 bases and 7 bases, with 17 bases remaining between them.

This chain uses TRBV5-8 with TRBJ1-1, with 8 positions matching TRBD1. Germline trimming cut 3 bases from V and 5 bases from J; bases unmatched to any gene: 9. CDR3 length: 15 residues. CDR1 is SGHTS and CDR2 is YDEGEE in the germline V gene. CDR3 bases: TGTGCCAGCAGCTGGCGGGGCAGGGGGCTTACTGAAGCTTTCTTT. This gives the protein CASSWRGRGLTEAFF.

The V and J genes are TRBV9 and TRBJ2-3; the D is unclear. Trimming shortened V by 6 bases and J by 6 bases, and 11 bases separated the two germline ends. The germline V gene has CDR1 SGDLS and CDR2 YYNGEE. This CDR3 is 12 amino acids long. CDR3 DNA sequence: TGTGCCAGCAACCAAATCACGGATACGCAGTATTTT. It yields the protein CASNQITDTQYF.

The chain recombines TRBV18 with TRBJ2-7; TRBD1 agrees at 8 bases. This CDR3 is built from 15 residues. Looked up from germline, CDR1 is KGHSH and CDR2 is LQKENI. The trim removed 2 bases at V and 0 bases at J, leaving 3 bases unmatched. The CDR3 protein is CASSPDRGPSYEQYF. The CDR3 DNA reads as TGTGCCAGCTCACCAGACAGGGGACCCTCCTACGAGCAGTACTTC.

The CDR3 sequence: CASSPGGAEFF. In nucleotides, the CDR3 is TGTGCCAGCAGCCCGGGGGGGGCAGAGTTCTTC. The chain employs TRBV11-2 and TRBJ2-1, with 8 positions matching TRBD2. The CDR3 has 11 residues. V was pared by 5 bases and J by 14 bases, with 5 bases of the junction left unmatched. Germline CDR1 and CDR2: SGHAT and FQNNGV. The variable domain in full, with the rest retrieved from reference TRBV11-2 and TRBJ2-1, is EAGVAQSPRYKIIEKRQSVAFWCNPISGHATLYWYQQILGQGPKLLIQFQNNGVVDDSQLPKDRFSAERLKGVDSTLKIQPAKLEDSAVYLCASSPGGAEFFGPGTRLTVL.

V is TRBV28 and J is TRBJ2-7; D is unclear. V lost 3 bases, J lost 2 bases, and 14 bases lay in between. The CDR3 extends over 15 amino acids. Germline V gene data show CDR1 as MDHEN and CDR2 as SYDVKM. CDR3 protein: CASSLKGHPAYEQYF. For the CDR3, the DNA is TGTGCCAGCAGTTTGAAGGGTCACCCGGCCTACGAGCAGTACTTC.

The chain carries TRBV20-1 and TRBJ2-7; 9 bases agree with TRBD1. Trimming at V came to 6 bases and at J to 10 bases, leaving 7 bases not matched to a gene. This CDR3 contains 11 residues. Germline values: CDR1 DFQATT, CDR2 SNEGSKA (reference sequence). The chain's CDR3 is CSAGGQGRQYF. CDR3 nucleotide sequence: TGCAGTGCGGGGGGACAGGGCCGACAGTACTTC.

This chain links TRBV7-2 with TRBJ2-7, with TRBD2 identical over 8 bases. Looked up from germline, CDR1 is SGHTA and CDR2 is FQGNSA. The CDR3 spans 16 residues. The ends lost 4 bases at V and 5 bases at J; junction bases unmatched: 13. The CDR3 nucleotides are TGTGCCAGCAGCTCCCCACCAACAGCGGGAGAAAACGAGCAGTACTTC. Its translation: CASSSPPTAGENEQYF. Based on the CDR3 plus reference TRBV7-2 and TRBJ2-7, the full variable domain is GAGVSQSPSNKVTEKGKDVELRCDPISGHTALYWYRQSLGQGLEFLIYFQGNSAPDKSGLPSDRFSAERTGGSVSTLTIQRTQQEDSAVYLCASSSPPTAGENEQYFGPGTRLTVT.

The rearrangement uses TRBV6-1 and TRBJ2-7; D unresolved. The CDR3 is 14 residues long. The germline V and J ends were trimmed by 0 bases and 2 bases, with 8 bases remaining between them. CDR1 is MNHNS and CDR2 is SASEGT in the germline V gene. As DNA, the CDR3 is TGTGCCAGCAGTGAAGCGGTTGGGACCTACGAGCAGTACTTC. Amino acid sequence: CASSEAVGTYEQYF.

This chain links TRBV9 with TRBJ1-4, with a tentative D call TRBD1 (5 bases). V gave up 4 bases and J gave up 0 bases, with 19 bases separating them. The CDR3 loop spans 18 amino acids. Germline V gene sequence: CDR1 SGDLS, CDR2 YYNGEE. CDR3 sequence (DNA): TGTGCCAGCAGCCCTGGCGTGGCAGGGACTACAACTAATGAAAAACTGTTTTTT. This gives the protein CASSPGVAGTTTNEKLFF.

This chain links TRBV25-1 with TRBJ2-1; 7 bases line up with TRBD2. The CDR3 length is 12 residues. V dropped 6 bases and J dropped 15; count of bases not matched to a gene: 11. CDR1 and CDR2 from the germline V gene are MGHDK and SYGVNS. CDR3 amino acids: CASRGPGGSGFF. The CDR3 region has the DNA TGTGCCAGCAGGGGGCCGGGGGGAAGTGGGTTCTTC.

In DNA, the CDR3 is TGTGCCAGCAGTGAATTGACAGCACCTTACAATGAGCAGTTCTTC. Translation gives CASSELTAPYNEQFF. The chain joins TRBV2 to TRBJ2-1, with D tentatively TRBD1 (5 bases). V dropped 2 bases and J dropped 4 bases, with 12 bases sitting between them. The germline gives CDR1 SNHLY, CDR2 FYNNEI. The CDR3 length is 15 residues. Full variable domain (remainder filled in from reference TRBV2 and TRBJ2-1): EPEVTQTPSHQVTQMGQEVILRCVPISNHLYFYWYRQILGQKVEFLVSFYNNEISEKSEIFDDQFSVERPDGSNFTLKIRSTKLEDSAMYFCASSELTAPYNEQFFGPGTRLTVL.

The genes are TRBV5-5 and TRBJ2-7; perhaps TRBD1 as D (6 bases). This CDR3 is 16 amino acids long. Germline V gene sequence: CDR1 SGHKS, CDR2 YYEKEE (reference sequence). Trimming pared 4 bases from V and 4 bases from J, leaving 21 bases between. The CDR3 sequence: CASSVQGRVEYYEQYF. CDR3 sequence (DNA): TGTGCCAGCAGCGTACAGGGAAGAGTGGAATATTACGAGCAGTACTTC.

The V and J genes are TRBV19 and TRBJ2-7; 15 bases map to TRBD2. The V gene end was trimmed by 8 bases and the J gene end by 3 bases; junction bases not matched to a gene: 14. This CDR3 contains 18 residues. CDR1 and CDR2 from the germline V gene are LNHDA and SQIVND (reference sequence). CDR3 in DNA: TGTGCCAGTGGCTCCTCCGGACTAGCGGGAGGGAGAATCTACGAGCAGTACTTC. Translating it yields CASGSSGLAGGRIYEQYF. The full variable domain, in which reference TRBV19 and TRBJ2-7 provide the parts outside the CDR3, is DGGITQSPKYLFRKEGQNVTLSCEQNLNHDAMYWYRQDPGQGLRLIYYSQIVNDFQKGDIAEGYSVSREKKESFPLTVTSAQKNPTAFYLCASGSSGLAGGRIYEQYFGPGTRLTVT.

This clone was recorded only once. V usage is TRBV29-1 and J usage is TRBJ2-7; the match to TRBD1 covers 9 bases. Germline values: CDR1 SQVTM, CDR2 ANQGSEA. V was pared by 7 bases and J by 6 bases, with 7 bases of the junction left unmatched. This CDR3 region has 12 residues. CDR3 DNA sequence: TGCAGCGCCCTGGGACAGGGAGCCGAGCAGTACTTC. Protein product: CSALGQGAEQYF.

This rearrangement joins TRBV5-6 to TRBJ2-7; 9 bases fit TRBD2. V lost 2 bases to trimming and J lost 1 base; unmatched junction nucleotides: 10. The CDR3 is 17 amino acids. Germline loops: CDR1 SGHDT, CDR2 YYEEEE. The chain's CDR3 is CASSLLGAGGVSYEQYF. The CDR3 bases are TGTGCCAGCAGCTTACTGGGAGCGGGAGGAGTGTCCTACGAGCAGTACTTC.

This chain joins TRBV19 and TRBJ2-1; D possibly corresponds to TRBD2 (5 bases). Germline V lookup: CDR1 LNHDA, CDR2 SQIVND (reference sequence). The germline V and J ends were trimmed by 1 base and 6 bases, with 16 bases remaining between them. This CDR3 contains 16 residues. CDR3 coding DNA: TGTGCCAGTAGTATAGTGGTGGGAGTGGTTTCCAATGAGCAGTTCTTC. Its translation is CASSIVVGVVSNEQFF.

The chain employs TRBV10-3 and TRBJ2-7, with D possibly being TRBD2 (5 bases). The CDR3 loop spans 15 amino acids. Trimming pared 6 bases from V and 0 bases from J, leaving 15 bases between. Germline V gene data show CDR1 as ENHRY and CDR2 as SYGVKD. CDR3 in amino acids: CAISSGQRNSYEQYF. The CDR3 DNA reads TGTGCCATCAGCTCCGGGCAGCGGAACTCCTACGAGCAGTACTTC.

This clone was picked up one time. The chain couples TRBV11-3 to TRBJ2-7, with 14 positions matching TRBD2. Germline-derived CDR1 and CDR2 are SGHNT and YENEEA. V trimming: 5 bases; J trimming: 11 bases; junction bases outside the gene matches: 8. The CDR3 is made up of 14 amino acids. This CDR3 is CASSPLGLAGEKYF. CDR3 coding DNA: TGTGCCAGCAGCCCATTGGGACTAGCGGGAGAGAAGTACTTC. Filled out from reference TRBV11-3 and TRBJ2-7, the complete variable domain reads EAGVVQSPRYKIIEKKQPVAFWCNPISGHNTLYWYLQNLGQGPELLIRYENEEAVDDSQLPKDRFSAERLKGVDSTLKIQPAELGDSAVYLCASSPLGLAGEKYFGPGTRLTVT.

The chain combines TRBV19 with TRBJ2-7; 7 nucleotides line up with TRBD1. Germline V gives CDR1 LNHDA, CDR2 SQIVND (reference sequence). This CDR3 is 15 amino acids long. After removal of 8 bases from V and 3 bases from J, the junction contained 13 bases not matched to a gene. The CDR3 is CASGKGTGAHYEQYF. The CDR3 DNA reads TGTGCCAGTGGTAAGGGCACAGGGGCCCACTACGAGCAGTACTTC. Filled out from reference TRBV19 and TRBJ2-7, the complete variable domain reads DGGITQSPKYLFRKEGQNVTLSCEQNLNHDAMYWYRQDPGQGLRLIYYSQIVNDFQKGDIAEGYSVSREKKESFPLTVTSAQKNPTAFYLCASGKGTGAHYEQYFGPGTRLTVT.

CDR3: CASSPGVNQPQHF. CDR3 bases: TGTGCCAGCAGCCCCGGGGTCAATCAGCCCCAGCATTTT. This chain uses TRBV7-6 with TRBJ1-5; no clear D. The CDR3 consists of 13 residues. The germline gives CDR1 SGHVS, CDR2 FNYEAQ. With 5 bases removed from V and 3 bases from J, the gap between germline ends came to 8 bases.

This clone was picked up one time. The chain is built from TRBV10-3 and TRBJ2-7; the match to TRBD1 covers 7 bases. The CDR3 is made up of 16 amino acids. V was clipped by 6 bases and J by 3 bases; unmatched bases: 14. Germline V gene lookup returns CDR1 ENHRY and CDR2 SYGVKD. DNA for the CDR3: TGTGCCATCAGAACGAACGACCGGGACAGTCACTACGAGCAGTACTTC. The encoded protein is CAIRTNDRDSHYEQYF.